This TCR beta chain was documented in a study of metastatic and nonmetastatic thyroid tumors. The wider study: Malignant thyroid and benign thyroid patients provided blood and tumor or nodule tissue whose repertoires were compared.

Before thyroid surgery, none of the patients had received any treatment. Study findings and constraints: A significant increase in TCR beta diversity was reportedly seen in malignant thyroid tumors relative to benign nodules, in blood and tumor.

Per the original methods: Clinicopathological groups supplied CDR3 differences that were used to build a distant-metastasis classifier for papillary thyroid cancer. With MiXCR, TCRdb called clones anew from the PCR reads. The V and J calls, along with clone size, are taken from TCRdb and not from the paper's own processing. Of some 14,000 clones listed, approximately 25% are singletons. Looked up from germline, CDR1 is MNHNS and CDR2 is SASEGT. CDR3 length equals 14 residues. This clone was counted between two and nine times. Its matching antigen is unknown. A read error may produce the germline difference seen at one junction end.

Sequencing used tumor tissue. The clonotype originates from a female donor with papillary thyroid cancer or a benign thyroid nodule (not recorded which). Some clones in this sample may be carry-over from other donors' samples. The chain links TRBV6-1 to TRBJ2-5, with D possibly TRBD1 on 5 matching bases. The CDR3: CSSSRSGKQETHYF. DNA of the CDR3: TGTTCCAGCAGCCGATCAGGGAAGCAAGAGACCCACTACTTC.